This T cell receptor beta chain was sequenced for a study of beta chain features in type 1 diabetes. The overall study: In all, around 100 million sorted cells from all samples were analyzed. Study findings and constraints: Moderate yet significant TCRB CDR3 shortening was seen in Type 1 diabetes patients in all four CD4+ subsets. Individuals with type 1 diabetes displayed fewer insertions and more deletions at VDJ junctions.

V shed 4 bases and J shed 2 bases, with 23 bases lying between them. The CDR3 consists of 18 residues. Germline CDR1 reads MDHEN; CDR2 reads SYDVKM. Expressed TCRB transcripts were sequenced after all isolated RNA was converted to cDNA. The repertoire was sequenced with immunoSEQ multiplex PCR; TCRdb's copy has only in-frame clones and lacks some. The sample has some 640,000 clones, over 13% seen once. This clone occurred a few times. The target antigen is unknown. Donors contributed one heparinised blood draw apiece, averaging about 120 mL. Sorting that relied on CD45RO/CCR7/CD25/CD127/CD95/CD27 yielded CD4+ naive, central memory, regulatory and stem cell-like memory cells.

This sequence originates from a man aged 18 to 35 with type 1 diabetes. J is TRBJ1-2 and V is TRBV28, with D unclear. Material: naive CD4+ T cells from blood. The CDR3 spells CASSSAGEGSLKNYGYTF. In DNA form, the CDR3 reads TGTGCCAGCAGTTCCGCCGGGGAGGGATCACTTAAAAACTATGGCTACACCTTC.